The 17 T cell receptor beta chains below come from one sample, sequenced in a study of blood T cell repertoires in COVID-19. The protocol was immunoSEQ multiplex PCR, while the TCRdb copy is restricted to in-frame clones and leaves out a portion. The table lists under 250,000 clones, approximately 81% of them singletons. Sample: PBMCs or T cells enriched from blood (not recorded which). The receptors stem from a woman between 45 and 60 years old with acute COVID-19.

The table lists this clone with a count of one. The chain has TRBV7-2 and TRBJ2-2; the match to TRBD1 covers 9 bases. The V gene end was trimmed by 5 bases and the J gene end by 6 bases; junction bases not matched to a gene: 4. The CDR3 runs to 14 residues. Germline-derived CDR1 and CDR2 are SGHTA and FQGNSA. The CDR3 reads CASSQGQGAGELFF. The DNA for the CDR3 is TGTGCCAGCAGCCAGGGACAGGGCGCCGGGGAGCTGTTTTTT.

As for this clone: Within the sample, other DNA sequences also encode this same CDR3. This chain connects TRBV11-2 to TRBJ1-1, with 7 bases fitting TRBD1. The J segment lost 4 bases and the V segment lost 5 bases, leaving 10 bases of the junction unmatched. The CDR3 extends over 15 amino acids. Looked up from germline, CDR1 is SGHAT and CDR2 is FQNNGV. CDR3 sequence (DNA): TGTGCCAGCAGCCCCCGACAGGGCTTGAGCACTGAAGCTTTCTTT. Its translation is CASSPRQGLSTEAFF.

A few counts support this clone. The V and J genes are TRBV7-2 and TRBJ2-1; TRBD2 matches 11 bases. There are 19 residues in the CDR3. V was clipped by 2 bases and J by 0 bases; unmatched bases: 9. Per the germline V gene, CDR1 is SGHTA and CDR2 is FQGNSA. The DNA for the CDR3 is TGTGCCAGCAGCTTATGGGCTAGCGGGAGGCTGAGCTCCTACAATGAGCAGTTCTTC. Translating gives CASSLWASGRLSSYNEQFF.

The J gene is TRBJ1-6, the V gene TRBV9; 8 bases match TRBD1. Trimming cost V 0 bases and J 8 bases; bases outside gene matches: 4. This CDR3 comprises 15 residues. Germline CDR1 is SGDLS and CDR2 is YYNGEE. The CDR3 sequence is CASSVGGQGDSPLHF. The CDR3 DNA reads TGTGCCAGCAGCGTAGGCGGACAGGGTGATTCACCCCTCCACTTT.

The V and J genes are TRBV5-4 and TRBJ1-1; no firm D call. Germline loops: CDR1 SGHNT, CDR2 YYREEE (reference sequence). Trimming pared 4 bases from V and 8 bases from J, leaving 15 bases between. This CDR3 has 13 amino acids. The CDR3 DNA reads TGTGCCAGCAGCCTACCATCGTCAGGAGAAGCTTTCTTT. Residues: CASSLPSSGEAFF.

The chain employs TRBV15 and TRBJ1-6, with D unresolved. The CDR3 length is 16 residues. Germline V gene sequence: CDR1 LNHNV, CDR2 YYDKDF (reference sequence). Trimming stripped 5 bases from V and 8 bases from J, with 19 bases between. CDR3 DNA: TGTGCCACCAGCCGTCAGGAAGTCCGCGCAGATTCACCCCTCCACTTT. This gives the protein CATSRQEVRADSPLHF. The variable domain in full, with the rest retrieved from reference TRBV15 and TRBJ1-6, is DAMVIQNPRYQVTQFGKPVTLSCSQTLNHNVMYWYQQKSSQAPKLLFHYYDKDFNNEADTPDNFQSRRPNTSFCFLDIRSPGLGDTAMYLCATSRQEVRADSPLHFGNGTRLTVT.

The CDR3 protein is CASSSIRGAGHNEQFF. The CDR3 region has the DNA TGCGCCAGCAGCTCGATCCGGGGGGCCGGCCACAATGAGCAGTTCTTC. This sequence joins TRBV5-1 and TRBJ2-1, with a weak D call TRBD2 (7 bases). The CDR3 covers 16 residues. Trimming took 3 bases from V and 5 from J, leaving 18 bases between them. Per the germline V gene, CDR1 is SGHRS and CDR2 is YFSETQ. The entire variable domain, with the rest obtained from reference TRBV5-1 and TRBJ2-1, is as follows: KAGVTQTPRYLIKTRGQQVTLSCSPISGHRSVSWYQQTPGQGLQFLFEYFSETQRNKGNFPGRFSGRQFSNSRSEMNVSTLELGDSALYLCASSSIRGAGHNEQFFGPGTRLTVL.

J is TRBJ2-5 and V is TRBV5-1; 8 bases are a match to TRBD1. This CDR3 is built from 14 residues. Germline values: CDR1 SGHRS, CDR2 YFSETQ. The ends lost 4 bases at V and 3 bases at J; junction bases unmatched: 5. CDR3 amino acids: CASSRTDREETQYF. Written as DNA, the CDR3 is TGCGCCAGCAGCCGGACGGACAGGGAAGAGACCCAGTACTTC.

The chain carries TRBV6-2 or TRBV6-3 and TRBJ2-5; D call uncertain. V lost 5 bases and J lost 7, with 23 bases in between. CDR1 and CDR2 (germline): MNHEY, SVGEGT. There are 16 residues in the CDR3. The CDR3 coding sequence is TGTGCCAGCAGTCCCCTTATTCTAACCTACGCCGGGACCCAGTACTTC. It specifies CASSPLILTYAGTQYF.

This clone was seen repeatedly, ten times or more. Other DNA sequences of this sample code for an identical CDR3. The chain recombines TRBV18 with TRBJ2-5; no clear D. The CDR3 is 12 residues long. With 3 bases removed from V and 2 bases from J, the gap between germline ends came to 4 bases. The germline CDR1 and CDR2 sequences are KGHSH and LQKENI. The CDR3 region has the DNA TGTGCCAGCTCACCCCAACAAGAGACCCAGTACTTC. This sequence encodes CASSPQQETQYF.

The chain employs TRBV27 and TRBJ1-6; TRBD1 aligns across 11 bases. The germline V gene encodes CDR1 MNHEY and CDR2 SMNVEV (reference sequence). The CDR3 is made up of 15 amino acids. The trim removed 3 bases at V and 9 bases at J, leaving 4 bases unmatched. CDR3 bases: TGTGCCAGCAGTTTGACCGGGACAGGGGGTTCACCCCTCCACTTT. This encodes CASSLTGTGGSPLHF.

This chain joins TRBV7-9 and TRBJ1-2; no reliable D call. V lost 4 bases and J lost 4, with 10 bases in between. Germline-derived CDR1 and CDR2 are SEHNR and FQNEAQ (reference sequence). The CDR3 sequence is 13 residues long. In nucleotides, the CDR3 is TGTGCCAGCAGCTACAGAGAACGCTATGGCTACACCTTC. Encoded protein: CASSYRERYGYTF.

This sequence joins TRBV3-1 (or the pseudogene TRBV3-2) and TRBJ1-6; D perhaps matches TRBD1 (6 bases). Trimming cost V 1 base and J 7 bases, with 17 bases left between them. CDR3 length: 17 residues. CDR1 is LGHDT, CDR2 YNNKEL, per germline (reference sequence). The CDR3 protein is CASSQAPRQAQNSPLHF. The CDR3 DNA follows: TGTGCCAGCAGCCAAGCCCCTAGACAGGCCCAAAATTCACCCCTCCACTTT.

CDR3 loop: CASSPGHYTDTQYF. The CDR3 bases are TGCGCCAGCAGCCCGGGACACTACACAGATACGCAGTATTTT. The V call is TRBV4-3, the J call TRBJ2-3; D perhaps matches TRBD1 (6 bases). Trimming cost V 4 bases and J 2 bases, with 10 bases left between them. Germline V gives CDR1 LGHNA, CDR2 YSLEER. CDR3 length: 14 residues.

The V gene is TRBV11-3, the J gene TRBJ1-4, with 9 bases fitting TRBD1. Germline assignment: CDR1 SGHNT and CDR2 YENEEA. With 10 bases clipped from V and 7 bases from J, the junction kept 7 bases outside the gene matches. The CDR3 is made up of 13 amino acids. The CDR3, as DNA: TGTGCCACCCGGGGACAGGGAAGTGAAAAACTGTTTTTT. Translation: CATRGQGSEKLFF.

The chain recombines TRBV11-2 with TRBJ2-3, with a tentative D call TRBD2 (5 bases). The CDR3 contains 15 residues. The germline V and J ends were trimmed by 5 bases and 6 bases, with 18 bases remaining between them. CDR1 is SGHAT and CDR2 is FQNNGV in the germline V gene. The CDR3 is CASSPGGARRDTQYF. The CDR3 coding sequence is TGTGCCAGCAGCCCCGGAGGCGCGAGGAGGGATACGCAGTATTTT.

This clone was seen a handful of times. The chain recombines TRBV3-1 (or the pseudogene TRBV3-2) with TRBJ1-1; 8 bases are shared with TRBD1. There are 14 residues in the CDR3. In germline, CDR1 is LGHDT, CDR2 YNNKEL (reference sequence). V lost 6 bases, J lost 5 bases, and 8 bases stayed unmatched. CDR3 bases: TGTGCCAGCAGTCCACAGGGGGGATGGACTGAAGCTTTCTTT. Translated, it gives CASSPQGGWTEAFF.